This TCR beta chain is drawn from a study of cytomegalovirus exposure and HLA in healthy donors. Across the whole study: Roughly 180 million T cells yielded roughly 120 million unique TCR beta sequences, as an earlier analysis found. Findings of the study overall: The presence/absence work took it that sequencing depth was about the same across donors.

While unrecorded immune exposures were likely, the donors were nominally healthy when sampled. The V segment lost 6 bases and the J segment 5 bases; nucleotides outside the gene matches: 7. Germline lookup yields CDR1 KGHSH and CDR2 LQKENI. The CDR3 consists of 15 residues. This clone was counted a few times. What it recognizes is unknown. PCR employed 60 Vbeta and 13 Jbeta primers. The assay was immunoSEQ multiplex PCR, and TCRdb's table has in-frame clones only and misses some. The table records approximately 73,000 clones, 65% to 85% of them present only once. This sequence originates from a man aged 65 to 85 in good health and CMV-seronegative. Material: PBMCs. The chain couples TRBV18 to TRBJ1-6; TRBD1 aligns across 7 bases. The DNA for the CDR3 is TGTGCCAGCTCGCCAGGCGGGACAGATAATTCACCCCTCCACTTT. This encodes CASSPGGTDNSPLHF.